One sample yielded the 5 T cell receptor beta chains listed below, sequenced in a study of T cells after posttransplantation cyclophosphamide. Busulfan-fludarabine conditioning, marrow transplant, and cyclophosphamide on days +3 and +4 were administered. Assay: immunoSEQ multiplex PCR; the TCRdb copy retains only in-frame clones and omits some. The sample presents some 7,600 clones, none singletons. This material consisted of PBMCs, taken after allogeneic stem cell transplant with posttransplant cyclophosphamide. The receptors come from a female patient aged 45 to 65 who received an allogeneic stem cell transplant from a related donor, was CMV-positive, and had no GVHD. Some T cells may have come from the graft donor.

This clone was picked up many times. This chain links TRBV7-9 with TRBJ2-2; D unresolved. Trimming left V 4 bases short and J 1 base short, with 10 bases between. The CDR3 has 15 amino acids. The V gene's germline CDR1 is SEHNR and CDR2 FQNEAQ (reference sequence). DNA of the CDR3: TGTGCCAGCAGCTCCCCGACACGGAACACCGGGGAGCTGTTTTTT. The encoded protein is CASSSPTRNTGELFF. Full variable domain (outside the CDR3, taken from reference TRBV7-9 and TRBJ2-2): DTGVSQNPRHKITKRGQNVTFRCDPISEHNRLYWYRQTLGQGPEFLTYFQNEAQLEKSRLLSDRFSAERPKGSFSTLEIQRTEQGDSAMYLCASSSPTRNTGELFFGEGSRLTVL.

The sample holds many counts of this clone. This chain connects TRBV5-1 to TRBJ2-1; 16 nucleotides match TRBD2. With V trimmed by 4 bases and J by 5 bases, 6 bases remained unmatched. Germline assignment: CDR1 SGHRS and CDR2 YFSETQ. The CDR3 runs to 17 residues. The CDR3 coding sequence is TGCGCCAGCAGCGGGGGACTAGCGGGAGGGCCTGACAATGAGCAGTTCTTC. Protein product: CASSGGLAGGPDNEQFF.

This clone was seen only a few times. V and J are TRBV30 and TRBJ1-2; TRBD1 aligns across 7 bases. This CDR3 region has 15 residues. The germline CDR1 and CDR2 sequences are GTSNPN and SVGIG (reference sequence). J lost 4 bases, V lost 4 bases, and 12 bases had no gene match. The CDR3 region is CAWTGLDRLIYGYTF. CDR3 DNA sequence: TGTGCCTGGACGGGTCTGGACAGGCTCATCTATGGCTACACCTTC.

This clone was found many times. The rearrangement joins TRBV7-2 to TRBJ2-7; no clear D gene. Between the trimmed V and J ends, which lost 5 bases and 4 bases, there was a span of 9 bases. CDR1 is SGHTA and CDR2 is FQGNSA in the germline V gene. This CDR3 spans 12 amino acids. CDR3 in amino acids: CASSVQLYEQYF. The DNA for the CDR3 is TGTGCCAGCAGCGTCCAACTTTACGAGCAGTACTTC.

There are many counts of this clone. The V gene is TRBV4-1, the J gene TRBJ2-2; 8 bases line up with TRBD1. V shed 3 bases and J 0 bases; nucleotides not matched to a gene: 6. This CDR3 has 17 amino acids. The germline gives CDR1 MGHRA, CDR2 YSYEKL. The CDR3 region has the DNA TGCGCCAGCAGCCACCCCCCGGACAGGGCGAACACCGGGGAGCTGTTTTTT. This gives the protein CASSHPPDRANTGELFF.